This passage covers 28 T cell receptor beta chains from one sample sequenced in a study of Graves' ophthalmopathy and Graves' hyperthyroidism. Amplifying from RNA transcripts, the study obtained TCR beta CDR3 regions. In the first round, RT-PCR was carried out with HTBI primers, and a multiplex PCR formed the second round. Each CDR3 protein gets one entry after TCRdb re-called the multiplex PCR reads with MiXCR. Of more than 1,000,000 distinct CDR3 sequences in the sample, about two fifths were seen once. The material sequenced was peripheral blood or thyroid tissue (not recorded which). Receptors were obtained from an adult man with Graves' hyperthyroidism.

The table lists this clonotype with a few counts. The chain joins TRBV11-2 to TRBJ1-4, with no clear D. The CDR3 totals 13 residues. The germline CDR1 and CDR2 sequences are SGHAT and FQNNGV. Trimming removed 1 base from V and 8 bases from J, with 8 bases in between. CDR3 loop: CASSLVAGEKLFF. The CDR3 DNA reads as TGTGCCAGCAGCTTAGTTGCGGGGGAAAAACTGTTTTTT.

Details on this clonotype: It may be a read error: a sequence one base away is much more abundant. The chain combines TRBV7-9 with TRBJ1-6, with 10 nucleotides matching TRBD1. The ends lost 5 bases at V and 11 bases at J; junction bases unmatched: 3. The CDR3 covers 13 residues. From germline, CDR1 is SEHNR and CDR2 FQNEAQ (reference sequence). The CDR3 here is CASSMGQGTPLHF. DNA for the CDR3: TGTGCCAGCAGCATGGGACAGGGGACACCCCTCCACTTT.

This clonotype was recorded only once. V usage is TRBV7-9 and J usage is TRBJ2-5; the match to TRBD2 covers 11 bases. The V gene end was trimmed by 3 bases and the J gene end by 3 bases; junction bases not matched to a gene: 3. Germline CDR1 is SEHNR and CDR2 is FQNEAQ (reference sequence). The CDR3 loop spans 15 amino acids. The chain's CDR3 is CASSFPTSGEETQYF. CDR3 DNA sequence: TGTGCCAGCAGCTTTCCGACTAGCGGGGAAGAGACCCAGTACTTC.

This clonotype has a count of ten or more. The chain is built from TRBV25-1 and TRBJ2-2; TRBD2 might be the D (6 bases). The germline V gene encodes CDR1 MGHDK and CDR2 SYGVNS. The CDR3 is 14 residues long. V lost 5 bases to trimming and J lost 6 bases, with 13 bases between them. Here the CDR3 reads CASSQPGVPGELFF. CDR3 in DNA: TGTGCCAGCAGTCAACCGGGAGTACCCGGGGAGCTGTTTTTT.

The sample holds a few counts of this clonotype. The rearrangement uses TRBV15 and TRBJ2-5; D unclear. This CDR3 contains 13 residues. V lost 5 bases to trimming and J lost 5 bases, with 12 bases between them. Germline CDR1 is LNHNV and CDR2 is YYDKDF (reference sequence). CDR3 in DNA: TGTGCCACCAGCGAGAGCACACTGGAGACCCAGTACTTC. Residues: CATSESTLETQYF.

This chain connects TRBV7-9 to TRBJ1-1; D unclear. Trimming stripped 3 bases from V and 8 bases from J, with 16 bases between. CDR1 and CDR2 from the germline V gene are SEHNR and FQNEAQ (reference sequence). This CDR3 contains 14 residues. In DNA form, the CDR3 reads TGTGCCAGCAGCTTGGCCCTGAGGCAGACCGAAGCTTTCTTT. Translating it yields CASSLALRQTEAFF.

Many counts were recorded for this clonotype. The rearrangement uses TRBV7-9 and TRBJ2-5; D is unclear. The CDR3 spans 12 residues. CDR1 and CDR2 (germline): SEHNR, FQNEAQ (reference sequence). Trimming removed 2 bases at V and 5 bases at J, with 6 bases between. The CDR3 coding sequence is TGTGCCAGCAGCTTAAATCTTGAGACCCAGTACTTC. As protein: CASSLNLETQYF.

The chain is built from TRBV7-9 and TRBJ2-3; D may be TRBD2 (5 bases). The CDR3 runs 15 residues. The germline V gene has CDR1 SEHNR and CDR2 FQNEAQ (reference sequence). Trimming pared 7 bases from V and 6 bases from J, leaving 20 bases between. The CDR3: CASTPSRASSDTQYF. For the CDR3, the DNA is TGTGCCAGCACCCCGTCGCGGGCTAGCTCGGATACGCAGTATTTT.

This clonotype was counted many times. The V and J genes are TRBV12-3 or TRBV12-4 and TRBJ2-7, with D perhaps matching TRBD2 (5 bases). The CDR3 runs 13 residues. V dropped 8 bases and J dropped 2 bases, with 13 bases sitting between them. The CDR3 nucleotides read TGTGCCAGCGTATCGGCTAGCACCTACGAGCAGTACTTC. Translated, it gives CASVSASTYEQYF.

Concerning this clonotype: One junction end does not reproduce the germline sequence, and a read error may be involved. The rearrangement joins TRBV11-2 to TRBJ1-2; a possible D gene is TRBD1 (5 bases). The CDR3 sequence is 14 residues long. From germline, CDR1 is SGHAT and CDR2 FQNNGV. CDR3 coding DNA: TGTGCCAGCAGCTTAGGAACAGGCCTCTATGGCCACACCTTC. Its translation: CASSLGTGLYGHTF.

This chain uses TRBV5-1 with TRBJ2-3, with D perhaps TRBD1 (5 bases). Germline-derived CDR1 and CDR2 are SGHRS and YFSETQ. The CDR3 runs 14 residues. V lost 4 bases and J lost 4, with 13 bases in between. As DNA, the CDR3 is TGCGCCAGCAGCGGAAAGGGGTTTTCAGATACGCAGTATTTT. It encodes CASSGKGFSDTQYF.

There are many counts of this clonotype. DNA of the CDR3: TGTGCCATCAGTGAGAAGACAGGGGGTACCTATGGCTACACCTTC. It encodes CAISEKTGGTYGYTF. This chain links TRBV10-3 with TRBJ1-2; 9 bases are shared with TRBD1. J lost 4 bases, V lost 2 bases, and 5 bases had no gene match. CDR3 size: 15 residues. Germline values: CDR1 ENHRY, CDR2 SYGVKD.

This chain joins TRBV15 and TRBJ1-2; no reliable D call. The germline CDR1 and CDR2 sequences are LNHNV and YYDKDF (reference sequence). V was clipped by 1 base and J by 6 bases, with 15 bases between them. The CDR3 sequence is 15 residues long. Written as DNA, the CDR3 is TGTGCCACCAGCAGAGGGTTCGAAGGGAGGAATGGCTACACCTTC. This codes for CATSRGFEGRNGYTF. The full variable domain, in which reference TRBV15 and TRBJ1-2 provide the parts outside the CDR3, is DAMVIQNPRYQVTQFGKPVTLSCSQTLNHNVMYWYQQKSSQAPKLLFHYYDKDFNNEADTPDNFQSRRPNTSFCFLDIRSPGLGDTAMYLCATSRGFEGRNGYTFGSGTRLTVV.

This rearrangement joins TRBV2 to TRBJ1-2; the D gene is possibly TRBD1 (5 bases). With 8 bases removed from V and 7 bases from J, the gap between germline ends came to 20 bases. Looked up from germline, CDR1 is SNHLY and CDR2 is FYNNEI. This CDR3 spans 14 amino acids. This CDR3 reads CASGVALRGSGYTF. For the CDR3, the DNA is TGTGCCAGCGGGGTGGCCCTCCGGGGCAGTGGCTACACCTTC.

The chain couples TRBV29-1 to TRBJ2-1, with a tentative D call TRBD2 (6 bases). Germline loops: CDR1 SQVTM, CDR2 ANQGSEA. The CDR3 is 13 amino acids. V shed 5 bases and J shed 10 bases, with 18 bases lying between them. The CDR3 DNA sequence: TGCAGCGTTCTGACTAGTCGGGGTCAAGAGCAGTTCTTC. Its translation is CSVLTSRGQEQFF.

This clonotype was seen many times. The chain combines TRBV29-1 with TRBJ1-1, with D possibly matching TRBD1 (6 bases). V gave up 6 bases and J gave up 2 bases, with 22 bases separating them. Germline V lookup: CDR1 SQVTM, CDR2 ANQGSEA. The CDR3 totals 16 residues. CDR3 region: CSVYGGVDSGNTEAFF. The CDR3 DNA sequence: TGCAGCGTATACGGGGGGGTGGACAGTGGAAACACTGAAGCTTTCTTT.

The chain uses TRBV20-1 and TRBJ2-2; 8 bases map to TRBD2. CDR1 is DFQATT, CDR2 SNEGSKA, per germline (reference sequence). The CDR3 has 14 amino acids. Trimming took 5 bases from V and 4 from J; bases not matched to a gene: 6. In DNA form, the CDR3 reads TGCAGTGCTCCAGCGGGAGTGATCACCGGGGAGCTGTTTTTT. This gives the protein CSAPAGVITGELFF.

This clonotype showed up many times. V and J are TRBV20-1 and TRBJ2-7; no clear D. The CDR3 has 12 residues. V was pared by 6 bases and J by 3 bases, with 12 bases between. Germline loops: CDR1 DFQATT, CDR2 SNEGSKA (reference sequence). CDR3 bases: TGCAGTGCACCCGTTACCAACTACGAGCAGTACTTC. It translates to CSAPVTNYEQYF.

The J gene is TRBJ2-7, the V gene TRBV9, with 13 bases aligning to TRBD2. CDR1 SGDLS and CDR2 YYNGEE come from the germline V gene. CDR3 length: 18 residues. After removal of 3 bases from V and 1 base from J, the junction contained 10 bases not matched to a gene. DNA for the CDR3: TGTGCCAGCAGCGAGGGTTCCGGGACTAGCGGGGCGTCCTACGAGCAGTACTTC. Its protein is CASSEGSGTSGASYEQYF.

Note on this clonotype: This may be a read error: a much more frequent sequence differs by one nucleotide. The CDR3 end shows no conserved phenylalanine or tryptophan, and so a read error is likely. The chain has TRBV6-2 or TRBV6-3 and TRBJ2-2; D is ambiguous. From germline, CDR1 is MNHEY and CDR2 SVGEGT. This CDR3 is built from 12 residues. V was clipped by 6 bases and J by 5 bases, with 7 bases between them. The CDR3 loop is CASRTGTGELFS. The CDR3, as DNA: TGTGCCAGCAGAACGGGTACCGGGGAGCTGTTTTCT.

There are many counts of this clonotype. The chain recombines TRBV14 with TRBJ2-7; D is uncertain. Germline V CDR1 and CDR2: SGHDN, FVKESK. The CDR3 spans 13 residues. V lost 2 bases to trimming and J lost 6 bases, with 11 bases between them. CDR3 region: CASSQRWVSEQYF. CDR3 coding DNA: TGTGCCAGCAGCCAAAGGTGGGTCTCCGAGCAGTACTTC.

The chain has TRBV4-1 and TRBJ1-5, with D uncertain. The CDR3 has 15 residues. The germline V gene encodes CDR1 MGHRA and CDR2 YSYEKL. V lost 0 bases and J 5 bases, leaving 11 bases between the germline ends. CDR3: CASSQELGYDQPQHF. In nucleotides, the CDR3 is TGCGCCAGCAGCCAAGAATTGGGGTACGATCAGCCCCAGCATTTT.

Note on this clonotype: This could be a read error, since a much larger clone is one nucleotide away. The chain recombines TRBV7-2 with TRBJ1-2, with 7 bases fitting TRBD1. Trimming took 7 bases from V and 7 from J; bases not matched to a gene: 9. CDR3 size: 13 residues. In germline, CDR1 is SGHTA, CDR2 FQGNSA. CDR3 sequence (DNA): TGTGCCAGCAACTGGGGGACAGACTGTGGCTACACCTTC. It specifies CASNWGTDCGYTF.

This chain uses TRBV25-1 with TRBJ1-1, with a weak D call TRBD1 (5 bases). V was trimmed by 1 base and J by 4 bases, leaving 10 bases between them. This CDR3 spans 14 amino acids. In germline, CDR1 is MGHDK, CDR2 SYGVNS. The CDR3 DNA reads TGTGCCAGCAGTGAATTCCCGGGGCGCACTGAAGCTTTCTTT. Translation gives CASSEFPGRTEAFF.

The chain recombines TRBV15 with TRBJ1-5; D ambiguous. Trimming left V 3 bases short and J 4 bases short, with 10 bases between. The CDR3 runs to 14 residues. Germline V gives CDR1 LNHNV, CDR2 YYDKDF (reference sequence). The CDR3, as DNA: TGTGCCACCAGCAGCCGAGACGGGAATCAGCCCCAGCATTTT. This gives the protein CATSSRDGNQPQHF.

The sample holds many counts of this clonotype. The chain joins TRBV4-2 to TRBJ1-5, with D unclear. The germline V and J ends were trimmed by 4 bases and 1 base, with 11 bases remaining between them. CDR3 length equals 15 residues. Germline V lookup: CDR1 LGHNA, CDR2 YNFKEQ. This chain's CDR3 is CASSLREGSNQPQHF. CDR3 in DNA: TGTGCCAGCAGCCTGCGGGAAGGCAGCAATCAGCCCCAGCATTTT.

The CDR3 reads CATSPGQGTGANVLTF. In nucleotides, the CDR3 is TGTGCCACCAGCCCGGGACAGGGAACTGGGGCCAACGTCCTGACTTTC. This rearrangement joins TRBV10-3 to TRBJ2-6; 9 nucleotides align to TRBD1. Germline CDR1 is ENHRY and CDR2 is SYGVKD. The CDR3 consists of 16 residues. The V and J ends lost 10 bases and 2 bases, in that order; junction bases with no gene match: 9.

This clonotype was seen ten or more times. This chain links TRBV7-8 with TRBJ2-7; 10 positions match TRBD2. CDR1 is SGHVS, CDR2 FQNEAQ, per germline. J was trimmed by 6 bases and V by 1 base; bases with no gene match: 6. The CDR3 contains 15 residues. The CDR3 bases are TGTGCCAGCAGCTTAGAGCGGGGGGGCCTCTCCGAGCAGTACTTC. It yields the protein CASSLERGGLSEQYF.